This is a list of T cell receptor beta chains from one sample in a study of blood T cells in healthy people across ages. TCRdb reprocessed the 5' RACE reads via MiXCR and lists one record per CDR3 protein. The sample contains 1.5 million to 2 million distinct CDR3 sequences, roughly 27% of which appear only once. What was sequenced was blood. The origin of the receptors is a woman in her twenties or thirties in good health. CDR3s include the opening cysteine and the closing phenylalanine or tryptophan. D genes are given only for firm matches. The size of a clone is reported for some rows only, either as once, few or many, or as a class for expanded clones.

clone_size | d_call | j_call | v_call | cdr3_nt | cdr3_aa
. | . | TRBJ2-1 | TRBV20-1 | TGCAGTGCTAGGGCAGGCTACAATGAGCAGTTCTTC | CSARAGYNEQFF
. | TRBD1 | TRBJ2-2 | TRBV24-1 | TGTGCCACCAGTGATCCAGGGGGCACCGGGGAGCTGTTTTTT | CATSDPGGTGELFF
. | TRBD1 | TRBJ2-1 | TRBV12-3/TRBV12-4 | TGTGCCAGCAAGGGGACAGGGGAGTACAATGAGCAGTTCTTC | CASKGTGEYNEQFF
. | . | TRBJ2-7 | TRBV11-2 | TGTGCCAGCAGCTTAGCCGGAGTCGTTGGTACTTACGAGCAGTACTTC | CASSLAGVVGTYEQYF
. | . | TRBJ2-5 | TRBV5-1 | TGCGCCACCAAGAGGGGCAGGGACCAAGAGACCCAGTACTTC | CATKRGRDQETQYF
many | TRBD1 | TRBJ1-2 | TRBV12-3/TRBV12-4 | TGTGCCAGCAGTGACCTCAGGGGGCTCGGTAACTATGGCTACACCTTC | CASSDLRGLGNYGYTF
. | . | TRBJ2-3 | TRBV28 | TGTGCCAGCAGTTTATGGAGTCTCACAGATACGCAGTATTTT | CASSLWSLTDTQYF
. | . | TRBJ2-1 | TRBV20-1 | TGCAGTGCTAGAGATCTCGTCGAGACAGCCTTCTACAATGAGCAGTTCTTC | CSARDLVETAFYNEQFF
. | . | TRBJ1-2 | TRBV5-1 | TGCGCCAGCAGCTTGACACCGGTTGCTGGGGGCTACACCTTC | CASSLTPVAGGYTF
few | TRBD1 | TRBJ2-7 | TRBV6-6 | TGTGCCAGCAGTTACACCCCGGACAGGGGGAGCGAGCAGTACTTC | CASSYTPDRGSEQYF
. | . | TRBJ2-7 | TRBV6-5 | TGTGCCAGCAGTTACGCCGGCCTCGAAGGGGCGTACGAGCAGTACTTC | CASSYAGLEGAYEQYF
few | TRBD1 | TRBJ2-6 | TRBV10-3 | TGTGCCATCAGTGGGGACAGGGCATCCGGGGCCAACGTCCGGACTTTC | CAISGDRASGANVRTF
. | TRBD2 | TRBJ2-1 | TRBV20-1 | TGCAGCCCTAGCGGGCCCCTTGGTGATGAGCAGTTCTTC | CSPSGPLGDEQFF
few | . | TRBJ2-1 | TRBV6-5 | TGTGCCAGCAGTTCGGGCGGAGGGGGGGGGCGTAATGAGCAGTTCTTC | CASSSGGGGGRNEQFF
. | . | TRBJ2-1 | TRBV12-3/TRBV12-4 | TGTGCCAGCAGTTTACCTCCGAGCAATGAGCAGTTCTTC | CASSLPPSNEQFF
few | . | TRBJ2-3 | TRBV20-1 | TGCAGTGCTAGAGTCCCGCCTAGCGTGGCAGATACGCAGTATTTT | CSARVPPSVADTQYF
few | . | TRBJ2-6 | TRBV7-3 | TGTGCCAGCAGCTCAACGCCTTCTGGGGCCAACGTCCTGACTTTC | CASSSTPSGANVLTF
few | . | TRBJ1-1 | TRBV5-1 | TGCGCCAGCAAACTACGGGGTGACACTGAAGCTTTCTTT | CASKLRGDTEAFF
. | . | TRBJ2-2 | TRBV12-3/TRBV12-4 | TGTGCCAGCAGTTCCACAGGATCGGCCACCGGGGAGCTGTTTTTT | CASSSTGSATGELFF
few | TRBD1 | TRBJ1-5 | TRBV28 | TGTGCCAGCATGGGACAGGGGGCTGAGGGTCAGCCCCAGCATTTT | CASMGQGAEGQPQHF
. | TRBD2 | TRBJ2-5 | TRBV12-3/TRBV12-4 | TGTGCCAGCAGTTTCTCGCGGGGGTTACTGGAGACCCAGTACTTC | CASSFSRGLLETQYF
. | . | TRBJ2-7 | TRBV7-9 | TGTGCCAGCAGCTTAGGATCAGGGTATAGGGAGCAGTACTTC | CASSLGSGYREQYF
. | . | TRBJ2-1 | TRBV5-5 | TGTGCCAGCAGCGAGGTGGGAGAGCAGTTCTTC | CASSEVGEQFF
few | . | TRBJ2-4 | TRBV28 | TGTGCCAGCGGGCTCCGGGACGGTGGTGAGCAGTACTTC | CASGLRDGGEQYF
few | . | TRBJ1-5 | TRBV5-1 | TGCGCCAGCAGCTCTGGGGAGGATCAGCCCCAGCATTTT | CASSSGEDQPQHF
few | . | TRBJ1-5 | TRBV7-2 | TGTGCCAGCAGCTTTTCACAGAGCAATCAGCCCCAGCATTTT | CASSFSQSNQPQHF
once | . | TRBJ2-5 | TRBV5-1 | TGCGCCAGCAGTCAGGGGGGCGGTTACAATGAGCAGTACTTC | CASSQGGGYNEQYF
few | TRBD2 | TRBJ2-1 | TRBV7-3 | TGTGCCAGCAGCTTAACGTTCACGGGTAGGCTAGCGGGCCGCAGCTCCTACAATGAGCAGTTCTTC | CASSLTFTGRLAGRSSYNEQFF
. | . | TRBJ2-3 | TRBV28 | TGTGCCGGACGTGGCGGGATTAACACAGATACGCAGTATTTT | CAGRGGINTDTQYF
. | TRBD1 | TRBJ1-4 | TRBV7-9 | TGTGCCAGCAGCTTAGATGACAGGGACGCAACTAATGAAAAACTGTTTTTT | CASSLDDRDATNEKLFF
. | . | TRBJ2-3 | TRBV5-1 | TGCGCCAGCCTCGAGGGTACGAGCACAGATACGCAGTATTTT | CASLEGTSTDTQYF
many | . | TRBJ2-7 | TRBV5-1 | TGCGCCAGCAGCCTGCCAGGGACTGTCTCCTACGAGCAGTACTTC | CASSLPGTVSYEQYF
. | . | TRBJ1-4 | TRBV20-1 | TGCAGTGTAGCGGCAGCTGCAACTAATGAAAAACTGTTTTTT | CSVAAAATNEKLFF
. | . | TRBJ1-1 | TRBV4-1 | TGCGCCAGCAGCCAAGAATTAGGGGTGAACACTGAAGCTTTCTTT | CASSQELGVNTEAFF
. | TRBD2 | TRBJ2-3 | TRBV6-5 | TGTGCCAGCAGTTACTCCGCGGGAGGTAAAACTAGCACAGATACGCAGTATTTT | CASSYSAGGKTSTDTQYF
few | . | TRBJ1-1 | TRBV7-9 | TGTGCCAGCAGCATGATTGAAGCTTTCTTT | CASSMIEAFF
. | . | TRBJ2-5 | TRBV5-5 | TGTGCCAGCAGTCCGATTGACCGGAGGAAAGAGACCCAGTACTTC | CASSPIDRRKETQYF
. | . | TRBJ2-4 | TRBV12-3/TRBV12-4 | TGTGCCAGCAAATCAGGGGAGTTTCAGTACTTC | CASKSGEFQYF
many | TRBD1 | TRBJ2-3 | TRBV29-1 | TGCAGCGTCCGGGACAGGGGAAGCACAGATACGCAGTATTTT | CSVRDRGSTDTQYF
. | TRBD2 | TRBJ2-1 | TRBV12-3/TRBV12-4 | TGTGCCAGCAGTTTGTCTAGCGGGAGTGTACGGTACAATGAGCAGTTCTTC | CASSLSSGSVRYNEQFF
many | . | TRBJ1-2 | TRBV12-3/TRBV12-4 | TGTGCCAGCAGTTTAGGCCCCCAGGTTCGCGGCTACACCTTC | CASSLGPQVRGYTF
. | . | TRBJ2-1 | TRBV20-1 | TGCAGTGCCTCTGGGCGCGGCAGGGAGGCTTCCAATGAGCAGTTCTTC | CSASGRGREASNEQFF
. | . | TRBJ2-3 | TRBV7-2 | TGTGCCAGCAATCAACAGGGAGGAGTTACGCAGTATTTT | CASNQQGGVTQYF
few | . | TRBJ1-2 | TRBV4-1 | TGCGCCAGCAGCCAAGACAGAACTAACTATGGCTACACCTTC | CASSQDRTNYGYTF
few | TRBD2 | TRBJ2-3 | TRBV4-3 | TGCGCCAGCAGCCACACTACTAGCGGGAGGGCGAGAGATACGCAGTATTTT | CASSHTTSGRARDTQYF
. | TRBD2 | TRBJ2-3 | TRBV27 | TGTGCCAGCAGTTCAAGTAGCGGGAGAATCGCAGATACGCAGTATTTT | CASSSSSGRIADTQYF
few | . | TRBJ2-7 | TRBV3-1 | TGTGCCAGCAGCCGTCCAGGGGACCACTACGAGCAGTACTTC | CASSRPGDHYEQYF
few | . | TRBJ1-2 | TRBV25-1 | TGTGCCAGCAGGGACAGTGGAACTGGCTACACCTTC | CASRDSGTGYTF
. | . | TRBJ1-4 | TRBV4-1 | TGCGCCAGCAGCCAAGAGTGGGCAGGCCCGTTTGGGAAACTGTTTTTT | CASSQEWAGPFGKLFF
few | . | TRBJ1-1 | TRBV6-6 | TGTGCCAGCAGTTACTCAAAAGACGCTGAAGCTTTCTTT | CASSYSKDAEAFF
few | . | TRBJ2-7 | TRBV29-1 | TGCAGCGTGATGAGGGGCCTAAACTACGAGCAGTACTTC | CSVMRGLNYEQYF
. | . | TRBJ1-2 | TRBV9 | TGTGCCAGCAGCGCCGACATTAACCGGGCGGAAGGCTACACCTTC | CASSADINRAEGYTF
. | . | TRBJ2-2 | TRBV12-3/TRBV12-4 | TGTGCCAGCAGGAGGGGTCTTCAACCCGGGGAGCTGTTTTTT | CASRRGLQPGELFF
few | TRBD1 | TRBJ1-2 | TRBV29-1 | TGCAGCGTTGCCCGATTAACAGGGGGCCCTCCTGACTATGGCTACACCTTC | CSVARLTGGPPDYGYTF
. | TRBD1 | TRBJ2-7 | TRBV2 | TGTGCCAGCAGTGAGACAGGGGGGGCCGAGCAGTACTTC | CASSETGGAEQYF
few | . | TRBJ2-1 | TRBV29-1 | TGCAGCGTATCTGGGCGGCCCTCCTACAATGAGCAGTTCTTC | CSVSGRPSYNEQFF
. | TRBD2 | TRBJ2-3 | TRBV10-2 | TGCGCCAGCAGAGAACTAGCGACGAACACAGATACGCAGTATTTT | CASRELATNTDTQYF